This T cell receptor (beta chain) was recovered during a study of shared clonotypes between healthy human individuals. V gave up 6 bases and J gave up 4 bases; unmatched junction bases: 4. Germline CDR1 and CDR2: WNHNN and SYGVQD (reference sequence). The CDR3 extends over 13 amino acids. This table comes from immunoSEQ multiplex PCR, and its TCRdb copy is limited to in-frame clones, with some not included. Of 2,100,000 or so clones in the sample, under 97% were seen once. The sequence was collected from a man younger than 35 in good health. The sample comprised naive CD4+ T cells sorted from blood. Subset denoted: CD45RA+ positively selected. The V gene is TRBV10-1, the J gene TRBJ2-7, with TRBD1 identical over 9 bases. The CDR3 nucleotides are TGCGCCAGCAGCTCCGGACAGGGGTACGAGCAGTACTTC. This encodes CASSSGQGYEQYF.